This T cell receptor (beta chain) originates from a study of vaccination effects on CD4 cells after COVID-19. Study-wide context: They grew around 2.2 million PBMC in each well, adding about 10 IU/ml IL-2 and approximately 10 ug/ml peptides.

Culture lasted about ten days before CD4+ T cell isolation. Among the vaccine recipients, none had a prior SARS-CoV-2 infection, and nucleocapsid antibodies were negative. The authors replaced half the medium with IL-2 medium on days 3 and 7. Germline CDR1 reads LGHDT; CDR2 reads YNNKEL (reference sequence). The CDR3 is 13 residues long. Trimming took 7 bases from V and 7 from J, leaving 13 bases between them. Study results and limitations: Clones that were induced by infection or by vaccine showed marked contraction late after vaccination.

Comments on this clone: The target antigen is unknown.

Measured with immunoSEQ multiplex PCR; TCRdb has only the in-frame clones, and not every one. In the table there are some 27,000 clones, 65% of which are singletons. The receptor's source is a human donor who received a COVID-19 vaccine. The source was CD4+ T cells from PBMCs cultured without peptide, collected before COVID-19 vaccination. The chain employs TRBV3-1 (or the pseudogene TRBV3-2) and TRBJ2-2, with D maybe TRBD2 (6 bases). The CDR3 loop reads CASNRGLVGELFF. CDR3 bases: TGTGCCAGCAACCGGGGGTTGGTCGGGGAGCTGTTTTTT.